The clone carrying this T cell receptor beta chain was picked up a small number of times. The table came from immunoSEQ multiplex PCR; TCRdb's copy has only in-frame clones and leaves some out. In the table there are 200,000 to 300,000 clones, around 87% of which are singletons. This specimen belongs to a study of blood T cell repertoires in COVID-19. Study background: T cells, B-cell-depleted T cells, or PBMCs provided the cDNA or gDNA that served as material.

Germline assignment: CDR1 LNHDA and CDR2 SQIVND (reference sequence). The CDR3 consists of 14 residues. Germline trimming cut 4 bases from V and 6 bases from J; bases unmatched to any gene: 5. V and J are TRBV19 and TRBJ2-7; 11 bases align to TRBD1. The source is a woman between 40 and 55 years old who had recovered from COVID-19. The sample consisted of peripheral blood. CDR3 coding DNA: TGTGCCAGTAGTACTTGGACAGGGGGCGGCGAGCAGTACTTC. Amino acid sequence: CASSTWTGGGEQYF.